The present entry profiles one T cell receptor beta chain with its context. This clone appeared many times. Its cognate antigen has yet to be identified. Qualities for individual bases were not recorded, and no much larger clone is one base off. This sample also contains other DNA sequences that code for the same CDR3. Based on the germline V gene, the CDR1 and CDR2 sequences are KGHSH and LQKENI. The junction carries 9 bases between V and J, which are trimmed by 3 bases and 3 bases respectively. The CDR3, from cysteine to phenylalanine, totals 14 residues. Only the CDR3 region is kept as DNA, spanning 42 bases read in frame from base 1. The sample is drawn from a study of metastatic and nonmetastatic thyroid tumors (dated by TCRdb to the early 2020s). Regarding the study in general: Repertoires were compared across peripheral blood and tumor or nodule tissue samples from malignant and benign thyroid patients. Findings and caveats that apply to the study as a whole: TCR beta diversity was reported as significantly higher in malignant tumors than in benign nodules, in both blood and tumor samples.

Before undergoing thyroid surgery, none of the patients had been given any kind of treatment. Patient clinical samples collected from about 2011 to 2019 were retrospectively analysed using T-cell receptor beta sequencing. Libraries came from PCR. Instrument used: Illumina HiSeq 4000. High-throughput sequencing was used to profile the TCR beta-chain CDR3 region of each patient. As for the authors' bioinformatics: The researchers built a classifier to tell apart papillary thyroid cancer patients with distant metastasis, based on CDR3 differences among clinicopathological groups. To measure repertoire diversity the researchers used the Shannon index, while the Morisita-Horn index served to gauge how similar the tumor and blood repertoires were. The raw public reads went through TCRdb reprocessing: fastp at Q25, MiXCR clone calling, in-frame beta chains kept. Here the V and J calls rest on TCRdb's processing, not on the authors' analysis. The sample includes 14,000 to 15,000 clones, with approximately 23% observed a single time. In total, the top ten clones hold around 7.2% of the sample.

Specimen: tumor tissue. The clonotype was recovered from a female donor with papillary thyroid cancer or a benign thyroid nodule (not recorded which). Some clones in this sample may be carry-over from other donors' samples. The sequence is built from TRBV18 and TRBJ1-5; the D gene is unclear. The DNA sequence is given as TGTGCCAGCTCACCCGACGGAGACAATCAGCCCCAGCATTTT. This sequence encodes CASSPDGDNQPQHF.